The TCR beta chain under discussion was sequenced for a study of shared clonotypes between healthy human individuals. As for this clone: No antigen is known for it.

Unsorted samples used about 90 million PBMCs for genomic DNA. This CDR3 is built from 15 residues. Per germline, CDR1 SQVTM and CDR2 ANQGSEA. J was trimmed by 6 bases and V by 6 bases; bases with no gene match: 7. Study-wide points: Expectations were that clonotype sharing among donors would be affected by sequencing depth.

The sequencing of unsorted PBMC DNA took place on ten immunoSEQ deep assay plates. The data were produced by immunoSEQ multiplex PCR, yet TCRdb's version contains in-frame clones alone and is incomplete. Of fewer than 650,000 clones listed, about 82% are singletons. V gene TRBV29-1 combines with J gene TRBJ2-1, with TRBD2 matching over 14 bases. Material: PBMCs. The source is a woman in her thirties or forties in good health. Some clones in this sample may be carry-over from other donors' samples. The CDR3 DNA follows: TGCAGCGTCGTCACCGGGACTAGCGGGAGCAATGAGCAGTTCTTC. Its protein is CSVVTGTSGSNEQFF.